Given below is one TCR beta chain in context. The data belong to a study of shared T cell receptors in the human thymus. There are 15 residues in the CDR3. CDR1 is SEHNR and CDR2 is FQNEAQ in the germline V gene (reference sequence). The trim removed 0 bases at V and 5 bases at J, leaving 2 bases unmatched. The data were produced by immunoSEQ multiplex PCR, yet TCRdb's version contains in-frame clones alone and is incomplete. The data contain under 850,000 clones, approximately 88% of them singletons. The data were also submitted as part of a second study, on human thymus T cells. That paper states: Resections were taken during corrective heart surgery, and the thymus tissue came from these. V and J gene usage appeared biased in thymic and blood repertoires. Thymic TCR repertoires of unrelated people reportedly overlapped highly.

Input material: thymocytes. The TCR sequence derives from a boy in the first two years of life with a congenital heart defect. The chain recombines TRBV7-9 with TRBJ1-4, with 8 bases that match TRBD1. The CDR3 coding sequence is TGTGCCAGCAGCTTAGCGGACAGGGAAAATGAAAAACTGTTTTTT. This encodes CASSLADRENEKLFF.